These T cell receptor beta chains were read from a single sample in a study of blood T cell repertoires in COVID-19. Sequencing used immunoSEQ multiplex PCR; TCRdb keeps in-frame clones, though not all of them. The table has over 150,000 clones, roughly 84% seen once; the top ten hold roughly an eighth. Sequencing input: peripheral blood. Receptor source: a woman between 55 and 75 years old with COVID-19, enrolled during active disease. Each CDR3 is given without its conserved first and last residue. Each record gives: V gene, clone size, J gene, CDR3 protein. Size is stated for part of the rows, as once, few or many counts, or as a class when the clone is expanded.

v_call: TRBV19
clone_size: few
j_call: TRBJ2-1
cdr3_aa: ASSMSSGPNEQF

v_call: TRBV9
clone_size: NA
j_call: TRBJ2-1
cdr3_aa: ASSVTSGAYNEQF

v_call: TRBV4-1
clone_size: NA
j_call: TRBJ1-1
cdr3_aa: ASSQEGGLGEAF

v_call: TRBV2
clone_size: NA
j_call: TRBJ2-3
cdr3_aa: ASSPGLAASTDTQY

v_call: TRBV30
clone_size: NA
j_call: TRBJ2-5
cdr3_aa: ASDRGQETQY

v_call: TRBV27
clone_size: NA
j_call: TRBJ2-7
cdr3_aa: ASRPTAGTYEQY

v_call: TRBV27
clone_size: NA
j_call: TRBJ1-5
cdr3_aa: ASSSWTGGRTDQPQH

v_call: TRBV4-1
clone_size: NA
j_call: TRBJ2-5
cdr3_aa: ASSQGPGEGETQY

v_call: TRBV7-3
clone_size: once
j_call: TRBJ2-2
cdr3_aa: ASSHGLGTGAGELF

v_call: TRBV5-1
clone_size: once
j_call: TRBJ1-1
cdr3_aa: ASSLDQKKNTEAF

v_call: TRBV3-1/TRBV3-2
clone_size: NA
j_call: TRBJ1-4
cdr3_aa: ASSLHRETNEKLF

v_call: TRBV5-6
clone_size: NA
j_call: TRBJ1-4
cdr3_aa: ASSLAWIGSNEKLF

v_call: TRBV10-3
clone_size: NA
j_call: TRBJ2-1
cdr3_aa: ATGTAYNEQF

v_call: TRBV30
clone_size: few
j_call: TRBJ2-1
cdr3_aa: AWSVPSGSYNEQF

v_call: TRBV19
clone_size: NA
j_call: TRBJ2-5
cdr3_aa: ASSMRLAGASRETQY

v_call: TRBV7-2
clone_size: NA
j_call: TRBJ2-3
cdr3_aa: ASSSGSGDTQY

v_call: TRBV3-1/TRBV3-2
clone_size: NA
j_call: TRBJ2-1
cdr3_aa: ASSQDRALYPNEQF

v_call: TRBV5-6
clone_size: few
j_call: TRBJ1-6
cdr3_aa: ASSFRGTGNSPLH

v_call: TRBV6-5
clone_size: once
j_call: TRBJ1-2
cdr3_aa: ASSRGQGYGYT

v_call: TRBV6-4
clone_size: NA
j_call: TRBJ2-2
cdr3_aa: ASSPRTGELF

v_call: TRBV20-1
clone_size: few
j_call: TRBJ1-1
cdr3_aa: SASGQRKDRGRATEAF

v_call: TRBV4-2
clone_size: NA
j_call: TRBJ2-3
cdr3_aa: ASSSRRRGTSGTSTDTQY

v_call: TRBV19
clone_size: NA
j_call: TRBJ2-3
cdr3_aa: ASNPGLGREVKDTQY

v_call: TRBV29-1
clone_size: NA
j_call: TRBJ2-7
cdr3_aa: SVEDPSYEQY

v_call: TRBV6-2/TRBV6-3
clone_size: NA
j_call: TRBJ2-7
cdr3_aa: ASSHGTSSLSSYEQY

v_call: TRBV2
clone_size: NA
j_call: TRBJ1-2
cdr3_aa: ASSVDRGRAGYT

v_call: TRBV7-9
clone_size: NA
j_call: TRBJ1-5
cdr3_aa: ASSFAEQPQH

v_call: TRBV7-2
clone_size: NA
j_call: TRBJ1-2
cdr3_aa: ASSRQGGYGYT

v_call: TRBV25-1
clone_size: NA
j_call: TRBJ1-3
cdr3_aa: ASTPALEGTIY

v_call: TRBV6-5
clone_size: NA
j_call: TRBJ1-4
cdr3_aa: ASSKSRTNEKLF

v_call: TRBV6-5
clone_size: NA
j_call: TRBJ1-2
cdr3_aa: ASRRPGTDYGYT

v_call: TRBV6-1
clone_size: NA
j_call: TRBJ1-5
cdr3_aa: ASREQGRSNQPQH

v_call: TRBV5-1
clone_size: NA
j_call: TRBJ1-1
cdr3_aa: ASSFETTNTEAF

v_call: TRBV10-3
clone_size: NA
j_call: TRBJ2-3
cdr3_aa: AISQPGTSTDTQY

v_call: TRBV6-5
clone_size: NA
j_call: TRBJ2-6
cdr3_aa: ASSYQNSGANVLT